This T cell receptor beta chain was sequenced for a study of cytomegalovirus exposure and HLA in healthy donors. Turning to the study itself: Drawn from HLA-typed donors, approximately 86 million unique TCRs were held in an early data release.

Study findings and constraints: It was assumed in the presence/absence analyses that sequencing depth was roughly uniform across donors. Cytomegalovirus-associated status was assigned to roughly 160 TCR beta chains.

Details on this clone: What it binds is unknown. The same CDR3 is also encoded by other DNA sequences in this sample.

Whereas donors were nominally healthy upon sampling, unrecorded immune exposures were probable. V lost 2 bases, J lost 2 bases, and 2 bases stayed unmatched. Per the germline V gene, CDR1 is MNHEY and CDR2 is SMNVEV (reference sequence). This CDR3 has 14 residues. 60 Vbeta and 13 Jbeta primers were used in PCR. Profiled with immunoSEQ multiplex PCR; TCRdb holds only in-frame clones, not every one. This sample has more than 90,000 clones; around 70% occur once, and the top ten carry 4% to 5.5%. The sequenced sample consisted of PBMCs. The origin of this receptor is a young man in good health and CMV-seropositive. The V call is TRBV27, the J call TRBJ2-7; 8 bases are shared with TRBD1. The CDR3: CASSLGTGAYEQYF. In nucleotides, the CDR3 is TGTGCCAGCAGTTTAGGGACAGGAGCCTACGAGCAGTACTTC.